Shown below are 29 T cell receptor beta chains from a single sample sequenced in a study of blood T cell repertoires in COVID-19. Sequenced by immunoSEQ multiplex PCR; TCRdb stores in-frame clones only, minus some. The sample includes tens of thousands of clones, 87% of them seen just once. The sequencing input was peripheral blood. These receptors were collected from a man aged 35-49 years with COVID-19, enrolled during active disease.

The gene calls are TRBV3-1 (or the pseudogene TRBV3-2) and TRBJ1-4; 8 bases map to TRBD1. The CDR3 consists of 21 residues. V lost 1 base and J lost 2; bases outside the gene matches: 18. Germline values: CDR1 LGHDT, CDR2 YNNKEL (reference sequence). CDR3 nucleotide sequence: TGTGCCAGCAGCCAAGTGGTCCTCGCAGGGGGCAGGGGGGAGACTAATGAAAAACTGTTTTTT. Translation gives CASSQVVLAGGRGETNEKLFF.

Here the CDR3 DNA reads TGTGCCAGCAGCTTTGGGCCTGAAGCTTTCTTT. It codes for CASSFGPEAFF. This chain links TRBV13 with TRBJ1-1, with unresolved D. Trimming pared 3 bases from V and 6 bases from J, leaving 5 bases between. The CDR3 is made up of 11 amino acids. Germline lookup yields CDR1 PRHDT and CDR2 FYEKMQ (reference sequence).

This chain uses TRBV15 with TRBJ1-2; TRBD1 matches 7 bases. From germline, CDR1 is LNHNV and CDR2 YYDKDF (reference sequence). The trim removed 0 bases at V and 4 bases at J, leaving 8 bases unmatched. CDR3 size: 16 residues. The CDR3 loop is CATSRETGAGVYGYTF. In DNA form, the CDR3 reads TGTGCCACCAGCAGAGAAACAGGGGCCGGGGTCTATGGCTACACCTTC.

This chain joins TRBV14 and TRBJ2-7; maybe TRBD1 (5 bases). This CDR3 region has 15 residues. Germline-derived CDR1 and CDR2 are SGHDN and FVKESK. V lost 0 bases and J 6 bases, leaving 15 bases between the germline ends. CDR3 in DNA: TGTGCCAGCAGCCAAGAAGGGGCAAGCTGGGGCGAGCAGTACTTC. The encoded protein is CASSQEGASWGEQYF.

The V call is TRBV18, the J call TRBJ2-3; unclear D gene. The CDR3 consists of 13 residues. V lost 3 bases, J lost 6 bases, and 10 bases lay in between. Germline values: CDR1 KGHSH, CDR2 LQKENI. The CDR3 nucleotides read TGTGCCAGCTCACCCGAGAATGTCGATACGCAGTATTTT. Translating it yields CASSPENVDTQYF. The full variable domain, in which reference TRBV18 and TRBJ2-3 provide the parts outside the CDR3, is NAGVMQNPRHLVRRRGQEARLRCSPMKGHSHVYWYRQLPEEGLKFMVYLQKENIIDESGMPKERFSAEFPKEGPSILRIQQVVRGDSAAYFCASSPENVDTQYFGPGTRLTVL.

The J gene is TRBJ1-2, the V gene TRBV30; D might be TRBD1 (6 bases). Trimming pared 2 bases from V and 0 bases from J, leaving 10 bases between. The germline V gene encodes CDR1 GTSNPN and CDR2 SVGIG (reference sequence). The length of the CDR3 is 14 residues. The CDR3 DNA reads TGTGCCTGGAGTTGGACAGTTACTAACTATGGCTACACCTTC. Amino acids: CAWSWTVTNYGYTF.

This chain connects TRBV6-6 to TRBJ1-2; D remains unclear. The CDR3 runs 15 residues. The germline V and J ends were trimmed by 0 bases and 0 bases, with 8 bases remaining between them. Germline loops: CDR1 MNHNY, CDR2 SVGAGI (reference sequence). CDR3 loop: CASSYSGKSNYGYTF. The DNA of the CDR3 is TGTGCCAGCAGTTACTCGGGCAAGTCTAACTATGGCTACACCTTC.

The gene calls are TRBV21-1 and TRBJ1-2. TRBV21-1 is labeled a pseudogene. The CDR3 is 17 amino acids. The CDR3 protein is CASSKLMGIDYQDGYTF. For the CDR3, the DNA is TGTGCCAGCAGCAAACTAATGGGAATCGACTATCAGGATGGCTACACCTTC.

V usage is TRBV10-2 and J usage is TRBJ1-3; weak D call: TRBD1 (6 bases). The CDR3 runs to 15 residues. V lost 8 bases and J 5 bases, leaving 19 bases between the germline ends. Germline assignment: CDR1 WSHSY and CDR2 SAAADI. The CDR3 reads CASRDTAVIRNTIYF. CDR3 DNA: TGCGCCAGCCGGGACACCGCCGTGATTCGAAACACCATATATTTT.

The rearrangement uses TRBV19 and TRBJ2-5; TRBD2 matches at 13 bases. There are 16 residues in the CDR3. Germline V gene lookup returns CDR1 LNHDA and CDR2 SQIVND (reference sequence). The V and J ends lost 1 base and 3 bases, in that order; junction bases with no gene match: 2. The CDR3 region has the DNA TGTGCCAGTAGTATAGTCGGACTAGCGGGAGAAGAGACCCAGTACTTC. It translates to CASSIVGLAGEETQYF. Using reference TRBV19 and TRBJ2-5 for the parts outside the CDR3, the full variable domain is DGGITQSPKYLFRKEGQNVTLSCEQNLNHDAMYWYRQDPGQGLRLIYYSQIVNDFQKGDIAEGYSVSREKKESFPLTVTSAQKNPTAFYLCASSIVGLAGEETQYFGPGTRLLVL.

The chain employs TRBV2 and TRBJ2-7; maybe TRBD2 (6 bases). Trimming left V 7 bases short and J 5 bases short, with 15 bases between. The CDR3 is 13 amino acids. Germline CDR1 SNHLY, CDR2 FYNNEI. The CDR3: CASNGGETDEQYF. The CDR3 DNA reads TGTGCCAGCAACGGGGGTGAAACGGACGAGCAGTACTTC. The whole variable domain, remainder taken from reference TRBV2 and TRBJ2-7, is EPEVTQTPSHQVTQMGQEVILRCVPISNHLYFYWYRQILGQKVEFLVSFYNNEISEKSEIFDDQFSVERPDGSNFTLKIRSTKLEDSAMYFCASNGGETDEQYFGPGTRLTVT.

The chain links TRBV14 to TRBJ2-6; no clear D gene. The germline CDR1 and CDR2 sequences are SGHDN and FVKESK. CDR3 length: 14 residues. V was pared by 1 base and J by 4 bases, with 5 bases between. DNA for the CDR3: TGTGCCAGCAGCCAAGTTGGCGGGGCCAACGTCCTGACTTTC. Amino acids: CASSQVGGANVLTF.

The CDR3: CASSSRGLGRETYEQYF. Here the CDR3 DNA reads TGTGCCAGCAGCTCTAGGGGCCTCGGGCGGGAAACCTACGAGCAGTACTTC. V usage is TRBV7-9 and J usage is TRBJ2-7, with TRBD2 as a possible D gene (6 bases). The CDR3 length is 17 residues. V lost 4 bases and J 2 bases, leaving 21 bases between the germline ends. In germline, CDR1 is SEHNR, CDR2 FQNEAQ (reference sequence).

The rearrangement links TRBV5-1 to TRBJ1-2, with a tentative D call TRBD1 (5 bases). From germline, CDR1 is SGHRS and CDR2 YFSETQ. V lost 4 bases and J 3 bases, leaving 10 bases between the germline ends. CDR3 length: 13 amino acids. CDR3 protein: CASSLEGDYGYTF. DNA of the CDR3: TGCGCCAGCAGCCTGGAAGGGGACTATGGCTACACCTTC.

V usage is TRBV6-5 and J usage is TRBJ1-5, with a tentative D call TRBD1 (5 bases). The V and J ends lost 5 bases and 4 bases respectively, with 15 bases between them. Germline values: CDR1 MNHEY, CDR2 SVGAGI. The CDR3 runs to 15 residues. Here the CDR3 DNA reads TGTGCCAGCAGTCCGATGGGGCAGGGTAATCAGCCCCAGCATTTT. This gives the protein CASSPMGQGNQPQHF.

The chain carries TRBV7-2 and TRBJ2-2; 10 bases agree with TRBD1. Germline CDR1 is SGHTA and CDR2 is FQGNSA. CDR3 length equals 16 residues. After removal of 5 bases from V and 2 bases from J, the junction contained 5 bases not matched to a gene. CDR3 sequence reads: CASSRWTGGNTGELFF. DNA for the CDR3: TGTGCCAGCAGCCGTTGGACAGGGGGAAACACCGGGGAGCTGTTTTTT.

The V call is TRBV6-2 or TRBV6-3, the J call TRBJ1-5; 7 bases agree with TRBD1. This CDR3 has 15 residues. Trimming at V came to 2 bases and at J to 5 bases, leaving 6 bases not matched to a gene. Looked up from germline, CDR1 is MNHEY and CDR2 is SVGEGT. The CDR3 loop is CASSYPGRGDQPQHF. The CDR3 nucleotides are TGTGCCAGCAGTTACCCCGGCAGGGGGGATCAGCCCCAGCATTTT.

The chain has TRBV5-4 and TRBJ2-5, with D possibly TRBD1 on 6 matching bases. CDR3 length: 14 amino acids. With 4 bases removed from V and 4 bases from J, the gap between germline ends came to 14 bases. Germline values: CDR1 SGHNT, CDR2 YYREEE (reference sequence). Here the CDR3 DNA reads TGTGCCAGCAGCACCAGGGGTTCCGGAGAGACCCAGTACTTC. Translating gives CASSTRGSGETQYF.

This chain connects TRBV5-1 to TRBJ1-3; 9 bases match TRBD1. V gave up 3 bases and J gave up 0 bases; unmatched junction bases: 10. This CDR3 is built from 18 residues. Germline-derived CDR1 and CDR2 are SGHRS and YFSETQ. CDR3 in DNA: TGCGCCAGCAGCTCTACTCCGGGACAGGGCTCCTCTGGAAACACCATATATTTT. It is translated as CASSSTPGQGSSGNTIYF. Filled out from reference TRBV5-1 and TRBJ1-3, the complete variable domain reads KAGVTQTPRYLIKTRGQQVTLSCSPISGHRSVSWYQQTPGQGLQFLFEYFSETQRNKGNFPGRFSGRQFSNSRSEMNVSTLELGDSALYLCASSSTPGQGSSGNTIYFGEGSWLTVV.

The V call is TRBV28, the J call TRBJ2-7, with 9 positions matching TRBD1. CDR3 length equals 16 residues. With 4 bases clipped from V and 3 bases from J, the junction kept 10 bases outside the gene matches. Germline assignment: CDR1 MDHEN and CDR2 SYDVKM. The CDR3 reads CASSSSTDRGFYEQYF. CDR3 in DNA: TGTGCCAGCAGTTCCTCAACCGACAGGGGGTTCTACGAGCAGTACTTC.

Only one count was recorded for this clone. This chain's CDR3 is CASSLQGLNSPLHF. The CDR3 DNA follows: TGTGCCAGCAGCCTCCAGGGCTTAAATTCACCCCTCCACTTT. The chain uses TRBV6-2 or TRBV6-3 and TRBJ1-6; tentatively, D is TRBD1 (5 bases). Germline loops: CDR1 MNHEY, CDR2 SVGEGT. The V gene lost 6 bases and the J gene lost 7 bases, with 13 bases spanning the gap. The CDR3 runs to 14 residues.

The V call is TRBV25-1, the J call TRBJ2-3; D is ambiguous. The CDR3 sequence is 13 residues long. Germline V gives CDR1 MGHDK, CDR2 SYGVNS. Trimming took off 2 bases at V and 2 bases at J, with 5 bases between the two ends. The CDR3 region has the DNA TGTGCCAGCAGTGAACACTACACAGATACGCAGTATTTT. Protein sequence: CASSEHYTDTQYF.

V and J are TRBV19 and TRBJ1-3, with 7 bases aligning to TRBD1. Trimming took 5 bases from V and 1 from J; bases not matched to a gene: 8. The CDR3 runs to 16 residues. Germline V gene data show CDR1 as LNHDA and CDR2 as SQIVND (reference sequence). The DNA for the CDR3 is TGTGCCAGTAGTTTACAGGGGCGACAATCTGGAAACACCATATATTTT. The encoded protein is CASSLQGRQSGNTIYF. Full variable domain (missing parts from reference TRBV19 and TRBJ1-3): DGGITQSPKYLFRKEGQNVTLSCEQNLNHDAMYWYRQDPGQGLRLIYYSQIVNDFQKGDIAEGYSVSREKKESFPLTVTSAQKNPTAFYLCASSLQGRQSGNTIYFGEGSWLTVV.

V is TRBV4-2 and J is TRBJ2-3, with TRBD1 matching over 8 bases. CDR3 length equals 16 residues. Germline V lookup: CDR1 LGHNA, CDR2 YNFKEQ. Losses at the gene ends were 1 base for V and 1 base for J; bases not matched to a gene: 4. The DNA of the CDR3 is TGTGCCAGCAGCCAAGTCGGACAGGGACGCACAGATACGCAGTATTTT. Translating gives CASSQVGQGRTDTQYF.

J is TRBJ2-2 and V is TRBV24-1, with 7 positions matching TRBD1. Germline trimming cut 0 bases from V and 0 bases from J; bases unmatched to any gene: 0. Germline V gives CDR1 KGHDR, CDR2 SFDVKD. This CDR3 has 16 amino acids. CDR3 region: CATSDLTGANTGELFF. CDR3 DNA: TGTGCCACCAGTGATTTGACAGGGGCGAACACCGGGGAGCTGTTTTTT.

This chain connects TRBV29-1 to TRBJ2-1, with TRBD2 identical over 12 bases. Unmatched junction bases numbered 2, after V lost 3 bases and J lost 5 bases. The length of the CDR3 is 14 residues. Germline V CDR1 and CDR2: SQVTM, ANQGSEA. CDR3 nucleotide sequence: TGCAGCGTTGAGACTAGCGGGAGTCACAATGAGCAGTTCTTC. Amino acids: CSVETSGSHNEQFF.

This clone occurred once. This sequence joins TRBV27 and TRBJ2-3; the D gene is possibly TRBD1 (5 bases). CDR1 and CDR2 from the germline V gene are MNHEY and SMNVEV (reference sequence). Trimming shortened V by 0 bases and J by 6 bases, and 13 bases separated the two germline ends. The CDR3 extends over 15 amino acids. The chain's CDR3 is CASSLSVGSGDTQYF. The CDR3 DNA reads as TGTGCCAGCAGTTTATCGGTAGGGTCAGGGGATACGCAGTATTTT.

This clone was seen a handful of times. The DNA for the CDR3 is TGTGCCAGCAGCTTCTCCGAGGAGGGCAACGAGCAGTACTTC. It yields the protein CASSFSEEGNEQYF. This chain connects TRBV7-9 to TRBJ2-7, with D tentatively TRBD2 (6 bases). Germline CDR1 reads SEHNR; CDR2 reads FQNEAQ (reference sequence). The CDR3 is 14 residues long. Trimming removed 3 bases at V and 5 bases at J, with 14 bases between. The whole variable domain, filled in from reference TRBV7-9 and TRBJ2-7, reads DTGVSQNPRHKITKRGQNVTFRCDPISEHNRLYWYRQTLGQGPEFLTYFQNEAQLEKSRLLSDRFSAERPKGSFSTLEIQRTEQGDSAMYLCASSFSEEGNEQYFGPGTRLTVT.

This chain connects TRBV2 to TRBJ2-5; 8 nucleotides match TRBD2. The CDR3 extends over 13 amino acids. V lost 5 bases to trimming and J lost 7 bases; unmatched junction nucleotides: 6. Germline CDR1 is SNHLY and CDR2 is FYNNEI. The CDR3 DNA is TGTGCCAGCAGTCAAACGGCGGGGGGGACCCAGTACTTC. Translation gives CASSQTAGGTQYF.